This T cell receptor (beta chain) came from a study of shared clonotypes between healthy human individuals. General study points: Sampling was confined to blood; repertoires within tissues likely differ.

Those who donated, Caucasian adults without exception, all lived in Nashville, Tennessee. Without sorting, samples used 85 million to 95 million PBMCs for genomic DNA. About this clone itself: Antigen specificity is unknown.

CDR1 MNHEY and CDR2 SMNVEV come from the germline V gene (reference sequence). V lost 6 bases to trimming and J lost 4 bases, with 19 bases between them. This CDR3 has 15 amino acids. Per the study methods: Sequence data from immunoSEQ were junction-only and lacked quality scores; consequently, filtering differed. Profiled with immunoSEQ multiplex PCR; TCRdb holds only in-frame clones, not every one. V, J and clone size are those of that table, while D and trimming were read from the DNA. Among about 490,000 clones listed, about 84% were seen once. The sequenced sample was PBMCs. The chain combines TRBV27 with TRBJ2-7; maybe TRBD1 (6 bases). This clonotype was obtained from a woman aged 40 to 49 in good health. Some clones in this sample may be carry-over from other donors' samples. CDR3 sequence: CASSTARGRHYEQYF. In nucleotides, the CDR3 is TGTGCCAGCAGCACCGCCAGGGGACGGCATTACGAGCAGTACTTC.